These 20 T cell receptor beta chains were sequenced from one sample in a study of blood T cell repertoires in COVID-19. Measured with immunoSEQ multiplex PCR; TCRdb has only the in-frame clones, and not every one. The profile shows 230,000 or so clones, about 80% of them singletons. Sequenced material: peripheral blood. The receptors stem from a middle-aged man with active or convalescent COVID-19.

J is TRBJ2-7 and V is TRBV28; 7 nucleotides match TRBD1. The germline V gene has CDR1 MDHEN and CDR2 SYDVKM. The CDR3 spans 13 residues. V dropped 8 bases and J dropped 0; count of bases not matched to a gene: 4. The CDR3 nucleotides are TGTGCCAGCGTACAGGGGAGCTCCTACGAGCAGTACTTC. Amino acid sequence: CASVQGSSYEQYF. The variable domain in full, completed from reference TRBV28 and TRBJ2-7, reads DVKVTQSSRYLVKRTGEKVFLECVQDMDHENMFWYRQDPGLGLRLIYFSYDVKMKEKGDIPEGYSVSREKKERFSLILESASTNQTSMYLCASVQGSSYEQYFGPGTRLTVT.

The chain is built from TRBV2 and TRBJ1-5, with 7 bases fitting TRBD1. The germline gives CDR1 SNHLY, CDR2 FYNNEI. The CDR3 has 15 amino acids. J gave up 0 bases and V 11 bases, and 10 bases lay outside the gene matches. Written as DNA, the CDR3 is TGTGCCTCTTCTGGGCAGGGGGTTAGCAATCAGCCCCAGCATTTT. Its protein product is CASSGQGVSNQPQHF.

V is TRBV7-9 and J is TRBJ2-2; a possible D gene is TRBD2 (6 bases). V shed 3 bases and J shed 3 bases, with 11 bases lying between them. The CDR3 runs to 15 residues. In germline, CDR1 is SEHNR, CDR2 FQNEAQ (reference sequence). The CDR3 protein is CASSFAGTHTGELFF. CDR3 sequence (DNA): TGTGCCAGCAGCTTCGCCGGGACTCACACCGGGGAGCTGTTTTTT.

The chain combines TRBV5-4 with TRBJ2-6; D perhaps matches TRBD1 (6 bases). Looked up from germline, CDR1 is SGHNT and CDR2 is YYREEE (reference sequence). Trimming took 2 bases from V and 0 from J, leaving 12 bases between them. This CDR3 is built from 17 residues. This chain's CDR3 is CASSFSTGDSGANVLTF. Written as DNA, the CDR3 is TGTGCCAGCAGCTTCTCGACAGGTGACTCTGGGGCCAACGTCCTGACTTTC.

The J gene is TRBJ1-1, the V gene TRBV19; D is uncertain. From germline, CDR1 is LNHDA and CDR2 SQIVND (reference sequence). The V and J ends lost 4 bases and 1 base respectively, with 10 bases between them. The CDR3 spans 14 residues. As DNA, the CDR3 is TGTGCCAGTAGTACCCGACGGGAGAACACTGAAGCTTTCTTT. Translation gives CASSTRRENTEAFF.

This chain links TRBV3-1 (or the pseudogene TRBV3-2) with TRBJ2-3, with 10 bases fitting TRBD1. Germline V gene lookup returns CDR1 LGHDT and CDR2 YNNKEL (reference sequence). The CDR3 totals 13 residues. V lost 9 bases to trimming and J lost 5 bases; unmatched junction nucleotides: 5. For the CDR3, the DNA is TGTGCCAGTCGGACAGGGGGTCAAGATACGCAGTATTTT. Translated: CASRTGGQDTQYF.

This clone was observed a handful of times. V and J are TRBV16 and TRBJ2-7; no clear D gene. Germline CDR1 reads KGHSY; CDR2 reads FQNENV. The V gene lost 0 bases and the J gene lost 4 bases, with 4 bases spanning the gap. The CDR3 loop spans 12 amino acids. The CDR3 loop reads CASSQSRYEQYF. CDR3 bases: TGTGCCAGCAGCCAATCGAGGTACGAGCAGTACTTC. Drawing the rest from reference TRBV16 and TRBJ2-7, the complete variable domain is GEEVAQTPKHLVRGEGQKAKLYCAPIKGHSYVFWYQQVLKNEFKFLISFQNENVFDETGMPKERFSAKCLPNSPCSLEIQATKLEDSAVYFCASSQSRYEQYFGPGTRLTVT.

This rearrangement joins TRBV18 to TRBJ2-7; 7 bases fit TRBD1. The J segment lost 3 bases and the V segment lost 6 bases, leaving 5 bases of the junction unmatched. This CDR3 spans 13 amino acids. The germline gives CDR1 KGHSH, CDR2 LQKENI. The CDR3, as DNA: TGTGCCAGCTCGTACCGGGACAGCTACGAGCAGTACTTC. Its translation is CASSYRDSYEQYF. The whole variable domain, filled in from reference TRBV18 and TRBJ2-7, reads NAGVMQNPRHLVRRRGQEARLRCSPMKGHSHVYWYRQLPEEGLKFMVYLQKENIIDESGMPKERFSAEFPKEGPSILRIQQVVRGDSAAYFCASSYRDSYEQYFGPGTRLTVT.

The V and J genes are TRBV7-7 and TRBJ2-1; D is undetermined. The germline V gene has CDR1 SSHAT and CDR2 FNYEAQ (reference sequence). V shed 1 base and J shed 5 bases, with 6 bases lying between them. This CDR3 spans 13 amino acids. This CDR3 reads CASSLDRDNEQFF. The CDR3 DNA is TGTGCCAGCAGCTTAGACAGAGACAATGAGCAGTTCTTC.

The sample holds a few counts of this clone. The rearrangement links TRBV19 to TRBJ2-7, with 7 bases that match TRBD1. The CDR3 covers 12 residues. CDR1 is LNHDA and CDR2 is SQIVND in the germline V gene (reference sequence). The J segment lost 5 bases and the V segment lost 4 bases, leaving 2 bases of the junction unmatched. The CDR3 loop reads CASSTTGNEQYF. The CDR3, as DNA: TGTGCCAGTAGTACGACAGGGAACGAGCAGTACTTC.

The V gene is TRBV3-1 (or the pseudogene TRBV3-2), the J gene TRBJ1-2; 9 nucleotides match TRBD1. Germline loops: CDR1 LGHDT, CDR2 YNNKEL (reference sequence). The CDR3 is 16 residues long. Unmatched junction bases numbered 10, after V lost 1 base and J lost 7 bases. The CDR3 spells CASSQGDWTGVSGYTF. In nucleotides, the CDR3 is TGTGCCAGCAGCCAAGGAGATTGGACAGGGGTCTCTGGCTACACCTTC.

V usage is TRBV30 and J usage is TRBJ1-5; unclear D gene. The CDR3 covers 12 residues. V was trimmed by 0 bases and J by 4 bases, leaving 4 bases between them. Looked up from germline, CDR1 is GTSNPN and CDR2 is SVGIG (reference sequence). CDR3: CAWSVLNQPQHF. As DNA, the CDR3 is TGTGCCTGGAGTGTTCTAAATCAGCCCCAGCATTTT. Full variable domain (outside the CDR3, taken from reference TRBV30 and TRBJ1-5): SQTIHQWPATLVQPVGSPLSLECTVEGTSNPNLYWYRQAAGRGLQLLFYSVGIGQISSEVPQNLSASRPQDRQFILSSKKLLLSDSGFYLCAWSVLNQPQHFGDGTRLSIL.

This clone is a singleton in its sample. This sequence joins TRBV5-8 and TRBJ1-2, with 9 bases aligning to TRBD1. The CDR3 totals 15 residues. Germline loops: CDR1 SGHTS, CDR2 YDEGEE. V shed 4 bases and J 4 bases; nucleotides not matched to a gene: 8. The CDR3 spells CASSRTGQGSYGYTF. The CDR3 bases are TGTGCCAGCAGCCGCACGGGACAGGGAAGCTATGGCTACACCTTC.

This sequence joins TRBV9 and TRBJ1-2, with 7 nucleotides matching TRBD1. With V trimmed by 4 bases and J by 5 bases, 23 bases remained unmatched. From germline, CDR1 is SGDLS and CDR2 YYNGEE. The CDR3 spans 19 residues. The CDR3 coding sequence is TGTGCCAGCAGCCCCCGTCCCCAGGACAGGAGGGGGGCGAGGTATGGCTACACCTTC. Its translation: CASSPRPQDRRGARYGYTF.

This chain connects TRBV19 to TRBJ2-2, with TRBD2 as a possible D gene (7 bases). Germline V gene data show CDR1 as LNHDA and CDR2 as SQIVND (reference sequence). Trimming stripped 7 bases from V and 7 bases from J, with 13 bases between. This CDR3 region has 13 residues. CDR3 nucleotides: TGTGCCAGTATCGGGGGGCTTGTCGGGGAGCTGTTTTTT. It translates to CASIGGLVGELFF.

The chain links TRBV5-1 to TRBJ1-3; the D is unclear. The germline gives CDR1 SGHRS, CDR2 YFSETQ. The CDR3 is 16 amino acids. V was cut by 1 base and J by 0 bases, with 11 bases left in between. DNA for the CDR3: TGCGCCAGCAGCTTGTGGGGAGATAGCTCTGGAAACACCATATATTTT. Translated, it gives CASSLWGDSSGNTIYF.

A few counts support this clone. The V and J genes are TRBV21-1 and TRBJ1-1; no check of the table's D call, TRBD1, against the DNA was made. TRBV21-1 is flagged as a pseudogene. The CDR3 length is 11 residues. The CDR3 here is CASSAGRGAFF. CDR3 in DNA: TGTGCCAGCAGTGCCGGTAGGGGAGCTTTCTTT.

The rearrangement links TRBV7-9 to TRBJ1-5; D is unresolved. Between the trimmed V and J ends, which lost 4 bases and 3 bases, there was a span of 7 bases. CDR3 length equals 13 residues. The germline gives CDR1 SEHNR, CDR2 FQNEAQ (reference sequence). The CDR3 sequence: CASSYSDNQPQHF. The CDR3 DNA reads as TGTGCCAGCAGCTATAGTGACAATCAGCCCCAGCATTTT.

The chain has TRBV21-1 and TRBJ2-1; TRBD1, as called in the table, went unchecked against the DNA. TRBV21-1 is a pseudogene locus. The CDR3 is 19 residues long. In nucleotides, the CDR3 is TGTGCCAGCAGCAAAGCGCTTTTGAGGCAGGGAAAATCCTACAATGAGCAGTTCTTC. Translation: CASSKALLRQGKSYNEQFF.

The chain combines TRBV7-8 with TRBJ2-5; the D gene is possibly TRBD2 (6 bases). Germline CDR1 SGHVS, CDR2 FQNEAQ. The CDR3 is 15 amino acids. Deletions cut 5 bases from V and 5 bases from J, with 18 bases between. CDR3 sequence (DNA): TGTGCCAGCAGCCTACGGACTGGAGGGTTTGAGACCCAGTACTTC. It specifies CASSLRTGGFETQYF. The variable domain in full, with the rest retrieved from reference TRBV7-8 and TRBJ2-5, is GAGVSQSPRYKVAKRGQDVALRCDPISGHVSLFWYQQALGQGPEFLTYFQNEAQLDKSGLPSDRFFAERPEGSVSTLKIQRTQQEDSAVYLCASSLRTGGFETQYFGPGTRLLVL.